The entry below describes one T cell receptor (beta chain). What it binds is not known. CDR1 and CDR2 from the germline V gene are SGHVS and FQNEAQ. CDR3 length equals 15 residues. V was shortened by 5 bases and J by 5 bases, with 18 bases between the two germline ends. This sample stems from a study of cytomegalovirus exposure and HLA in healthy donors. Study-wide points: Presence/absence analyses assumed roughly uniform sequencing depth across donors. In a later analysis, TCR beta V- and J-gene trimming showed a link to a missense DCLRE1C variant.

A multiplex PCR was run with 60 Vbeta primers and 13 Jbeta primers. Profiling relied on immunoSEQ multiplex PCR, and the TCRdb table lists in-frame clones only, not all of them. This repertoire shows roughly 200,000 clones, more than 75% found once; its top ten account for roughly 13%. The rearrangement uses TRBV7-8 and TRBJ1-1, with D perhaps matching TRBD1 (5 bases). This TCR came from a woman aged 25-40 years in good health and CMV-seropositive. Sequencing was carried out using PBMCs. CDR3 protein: CASSPMGTGGTEAFF. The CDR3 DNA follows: TGTGCCAGCAGCCCAATGGGGACCGGGGGGACTGAAGCTTTCTTT. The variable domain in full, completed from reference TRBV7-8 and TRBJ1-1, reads GAGVSQSPRYKVAKRGQDVALRCDPISGHVSLFWYQQALGQGPEFLTYFQNEAQLDKSGLPSDRFFAERPEGSVSTLKIQRTQQEDSAVYLCASSPMGTGGTEAFFGQGTRLTVV.